The 13 T cell receptor beta chains below come from one sample, sequenced in a study of T-cell memory formation after mild COVID-19. Using its own MiXCR run on the 5' RACE reads, TCRdb lists one record per CDR3 protein. The sample comprises about 200,000 distinct CDR3 sequences, 9% to 10% of which are singletons, and 3.5% to 4% rests with the top ten. Sequencing was done on a sample of PBMCs or a T cell subset sorted from them (not recorded which). These receptor sequences come from a man aged 18 to 29 who had mild COVID-19 (a few samples of this study predate the infection). Cell type and time point are not known.

The chain carries TRBV28 and TRBJ1-4; the D is unclear. Looked up from germline, CDR1 is MDHEN and CDR2 is SYDVKM. The CDR3 contains 11 residues. Between the trimmed V and J ends, which lost 2 bases and 5 bases, there was a span of 0 bases. CDR3: CASSLNEKLFF. DNA for the CDR3: TGTGCCAGCAGTTTAAATGAAAAACTGTTTTTT.

In this sample, this clonotype turned up a few times. The chain joins TRBV12-3 or TRBV12-4 to TRBJ1-6; D is undetermined. Trimming stripped 7 bases from V and 14 bases from J, with 18 bases between. This CDR3 is 13 amino acids long. Here the CDR3 reads CASTNDGVRTLHF. The CDR3 DNA reads TGTGCCAGCACCAATGACGGTGTGAGGACCCTCCACTTT.

This clonotype is a singleton in its sample. A much larger clone lies one base from this, so it may be a read error. This rearrangement joins TRBV12-3 or TRBV12-4 to TRBJ2-5; TRBD1 aligns across 7 bases. The CDR3 is 12 residues long. For the CDR3, the DNA is TGTGTCAGCAGTTTACGGCCGGGACAGATGTACTTC. This gives the protein CVSSLRPGQMYF.

This clonotype came up a few times. J is TRBJ1-4 and V is TRBV15; D gene ambiguous. The CDR3 runs to 16 residues. V dropped 3 bases and J dropped 0 bases, with 11 bases sitting between them. CDR1 is LNHNV, CDR2 YYDKDF, per germline (reference sequence). Here the CDR3 DNA reads TGTGCCACCAGCAGGGCCAGGACTGCAACTAATGAAAAACTGTTTTTT. This codes for CATSRARTATNEKLFF.

This clonotype has more than one count but fewer than ten. The V call is TRBV7-9, the J call TRBJ1-1, with no clear D. There are 13 residues in the CDR3. Per germline, CDR1 SEHNR and CDR2 FQNEAQ (reference sequence). Between the trimmed V and J ends, which lost 6 bases and 3 bases, there was a span of 11 bases. For the CDR3, the DNA is TGTGCCAGCAGACCCGCCGGCGACACTGAAGCTTTCTTT. It codes for CASRPAGDTEAFF.

This clonotype was detected ten times or more. The chain employs TRBV7-2 and TRBJ2-2; 7 nucleotides match TRBD1. There are 14 residues in the CDR3. V gave up 5 bases and J gave up 6 bases; unmatched junction bases: 6. Germline V gene data show CDR1 as SGHTA and CDR2 as FQGNSA. Written as DNA, the CDR3 is TGTGCCAGCAGCCCGAGACAGGGTTCCGGGGAGCTGTTTTTT. It codes for CASSPRQGSGELFF. The entire variable domain, with the rest obtained from reference TRBV7-2 and TRBJ2-2, is as follows: GAGVSQSPSNKVTEKGKDVELRCDPISGHTALYWYRQSLGQGLEFLIYFQGNSAPDKSGLPSDRFSAERTGGSVSTLTIQRTQQEDSAVYLCASSPRQGSGELFFGEGSRLTVL.

This clonotype was detected many times. The chain combines TRBV4-3 with TRBJ2-5; 12 bases align to TRBD2. Unmatched junction bases numbered 6, after V lost 0 bases and J lost 4 bases. CDR3 length: 17 residues. Germline V gene data show CDR1 as LGHNA and CDR2 as YSLEER. CDR3 sequence (DNA): TGCGCCAGCAGCCAAGATCCGCTAGCGGGGGGGCGAGAGACCCAGTACTTC. It yields the protein CASSQDPLAGGRETQYF.

The V and J genes are TRBV2 and TRBJ2-7, with 9 positions matching TRBD2. The CDR3 is 14 residues long. Germline V gives CDR1 SNHLY, CDR2 FYNNEI. V shed 8 bases and J 3 bases; nucleotides not matched to a gene: 8. CDR3 protein: CASAAGGFFYEQYF. CDR3 DNA sequence: TGTGCCAGCGCCGCGGGGGGGTTTTTCTACGAGCAGTACTTC.

The rearrangement joins TRBV7-8 to TRBJ1-5; 9 bases line up with TRBD1. V lost 5 bases and J lost 5; bases outside the gene matches: 13. The CDR3 totals 17 residues. Germline V lookup: CDR1 SGHVS, CDR2 FQNEAQ. Written as DNA, the CDR3 is TGTGCCAGCAGCCTCATTGGGACAGGGTCAGTTGATCAGCCCCAGCATTTT. Translation: CASSLIGTGSVDQPQHF.

The chain has TRBV4-2 and TRBJ1-1, with unresolved D. CDR1 is LGHNA and CDR2 is YNFKEQ in the germline V gene. V was trimmed by 0 bases and J by 6 bases, leaving 14 bases between them. This CDR3 spans 15 amino acids. CDR3 in amino acids: CASSQDSREEAEAFF. CDR3 DNA: TGTGCCAGCAGCCAAGACTCCCGGGAGGAGGCTGAAGCTTTCTTT.

Many counts were recorded for this clonotype. This sequence joins TRBV12-3 or TRBV12-4 and TRBJ1-2; D is unresolved. V was pared by 6 bases and J by 0 bases, with 8 bases between. This CDR3 has 13 residues. The CDR3 here is CASRPGSNYGYTF. Written as DNA, the CDR3 is TGTGCCAGCAGACCGGGATCTAACTATGGCTACACCTTC.

The V and J genes are TRBV20-1 and TRBJ1-1; the D is unclear. Trimming shortened V by 1 base and J by 0 bases, and 12 bases separated the two germline ends. CDR3 length: 15 amino acids. Germline V gene data show CDR1 as DFQATT and CDR2 as SNEGSKA (reference sequence). The CDR3 DNA is TGCAGTGCTAGAGTAACGACTGGTATGAACACTGAAGCTTTCTTT. Translating gives CSARVTTGMNTEAFF.

The chain links TRBV7-2 to TRBJ2-3; 8 positions agree with TRBD2. CDR3 size: 16 residues. Germline loops: CDR1 SGHTA, CDR2 FQGNSA. V dropped 3 bases and J dropped 1; count of bases not matched to a gene: 6. The CDR3 DNA follows: TGTGCCAGCAGCTTTTATTGGCGGGGGGGCACAGATACGCAGTATTTT. This translates into CASSFYWRGGTDTQYF. Using reference TRBV7-2 and TRBJ2-3 for the parts outside the CDR3, the full variable domain is GAGVSQSPSNKVTEKGKDVELRCDPISGHTALYWYRQSLGQGLEFLIYFQGNSAPDKSGLPSDRFSAERTGGSVSTLTIQRTQQEDSAVYLCASSFYWRGGTDTQYFGPGTRLTVL.